This paragraph reports one T cell receptor (beta chain). Antigen: not known. With 0 bases clipped from V and 8 bases from J, the junction kept 7 bases outside the gene matches. CDR1 and CDR2 (germline): MNHEY, SVGAGI. The CDR3 is 15 amino acids. The donors (healthy individuals) were bone marrow donors. Sampled while nominally healthy, donors likely had unrecorded immune exposures. The PCR employed 60 Vbeta primers together with 13 Jbeta primers. Repertoires were generated with immunoSEQ multiplex PCR, while TCRdb's copy carries only in-frame clones and drops some. The sample lists fewer than 200,000 clones, roughly 84% occurring once. The sample belongs to a study of cytomegalovirus exposure and HLA in healthy donors. Study conclusions and caveats: One later analysis reportedly identified an Asian-associated ancestry cluster that showed fewer N-insertions than the 666-donor mean. It was shown in a later analysis that HLA-associated TCR beta chains were more clonally expanded than other, equally common chains.

The sequence derives from a male donor in good health and CMV-seronegative. The chain carries TRBV6-5 and TRBJ1-2; 9 positions agree with TRBD1. The sequenced sample consisted of PBMCs. Written as DNA, the CDR3 is TGTGCCAGCAGTTACTCGTGGACAGGGGATAACGGCTACACCTTC. Residues: CASSYSWTGDNGYTF.